The 3 T cell receptor beta chains listed next were all sequenced from one sample in a study of T-cell reconstitution after alpha-beta-depleted transplantation in children. Unique molecular identifiers featured in how the TCRbeta library was prepared. From the PCR reads, TCRdb called clonotypes with MiXCR, one entry per CDR3 protein. Of 90,000 to 95,000 distinct CDR3 sequences in the sample, 12% were seen once. The sequenced sample was PBMCs from the stem cell graft donor, obtained from the stem cell graft. The receptors were gathered from a human donor who donated a stem cell graft to a child with inherited bone marrow failure.

The sample holds many counts of this clonotype. The rearrangement links TRBV20-1 to TRBJ1-2; D remains ambiguous. The CDR3 loop spans 12 amino acids. Germline assignment: CDR1 DFQATT and CDR2 SNEGSKA (reference sequence). V lost 7 bases to trimming and J lost 5 bases, with 14 bases between them. The CDR3 DNA reads as TGCAGTGGGCAAAAGGACCTTTATGGCTACACCTTC. Protein sequence: CSGQKDLYGYTF.

Many counts were recorded for this clonotype. The chain is built from TRBV7-6 and TRBJ2-3; a possible D gene is TRBD2 (6 bases). CDR1 is SGHVS, CDR2 FNYEAQ, per germline. V lost 0 bases to trimming and J lost 0 bases, with 10 bases between them. CDR3 length: 16 residues. The CDR3 here is CASSLAWTKSTDTQYF. The CDR3 nucleotides are TGTGCCAGCAGCTTAGCGTGGACTAAGAGCACAGATACGCAGTATTTT.

This clonotype was observed at least ten times. The chain combines TRBV7-3 with TRBJ1-6; D gene unclear. From germline, CDR1 is SGHTA and CDR2 FQGTGA. The CDR3 sequence is 13 residues long. V gave up 2 bases and J gave up 9 bases, with 8 bases separating them. DNA of the CDR3: TGTGCCAGCAGCTTAGAGGGATTTTCACCCCTCCACTTT. Translating it yields CASSLEGFSPLHF.